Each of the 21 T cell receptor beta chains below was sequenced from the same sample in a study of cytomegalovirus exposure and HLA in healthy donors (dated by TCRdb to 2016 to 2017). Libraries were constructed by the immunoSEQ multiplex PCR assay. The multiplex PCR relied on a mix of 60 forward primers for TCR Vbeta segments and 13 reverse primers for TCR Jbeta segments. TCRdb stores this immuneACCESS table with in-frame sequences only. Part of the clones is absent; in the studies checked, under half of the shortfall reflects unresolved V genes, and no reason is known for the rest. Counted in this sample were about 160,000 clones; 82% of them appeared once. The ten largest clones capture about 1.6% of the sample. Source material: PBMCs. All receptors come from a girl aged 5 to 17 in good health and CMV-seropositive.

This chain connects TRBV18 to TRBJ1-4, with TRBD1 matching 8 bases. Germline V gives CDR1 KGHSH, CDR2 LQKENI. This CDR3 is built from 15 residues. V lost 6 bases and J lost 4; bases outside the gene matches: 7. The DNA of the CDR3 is TGTGCCAGCTCGCGAGCCACAGGGGGTAATGAAAAACTGTTTTTT. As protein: CASSRATGGNEKLFF.

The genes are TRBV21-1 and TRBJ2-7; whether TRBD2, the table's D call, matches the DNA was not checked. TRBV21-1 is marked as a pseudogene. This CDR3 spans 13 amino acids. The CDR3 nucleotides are TGTGCCAGCAGCAGAGGACTAGCCCACGAGCAGTACTTC. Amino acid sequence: CASSRGLAHEQYF.

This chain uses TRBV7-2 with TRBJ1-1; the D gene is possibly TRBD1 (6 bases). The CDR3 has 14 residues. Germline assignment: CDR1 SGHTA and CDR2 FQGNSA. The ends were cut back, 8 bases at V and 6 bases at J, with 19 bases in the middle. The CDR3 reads CASLVTGGAPEAFF. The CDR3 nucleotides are TGTGCCAGCCTCGTAACGGGGGGCGCCCCTGAAGCTTTCTTT.

The CDR3 sequence is CATAELGLAGLQSYNEQFF. DNA of the CDR3: TGTGCCACCGCAGAACTCGGACTAGCGGGGCTCCAATCCTACAATGAGCAGTTCTTC. The rearrangement links TRBV6-4 to TRBJ2-1, with TRBD2 identical over 12 bases. Germline lookup yields CDR1 MRHNA and CDR2 SNTAGT. V trimming: 10 bases; J trimming: 1 base; junction bases outside the gene matches: 17. The CDR3 extends over 19 amino acids.

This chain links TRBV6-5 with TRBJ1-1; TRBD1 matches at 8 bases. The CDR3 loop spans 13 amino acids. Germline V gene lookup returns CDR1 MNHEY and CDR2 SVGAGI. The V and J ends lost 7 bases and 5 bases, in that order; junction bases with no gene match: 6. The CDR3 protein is CASTGQGETEAFF. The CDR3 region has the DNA TGTGCCAGCACTGGACAGGGCGAAACTGAAGCTTTCTTT.

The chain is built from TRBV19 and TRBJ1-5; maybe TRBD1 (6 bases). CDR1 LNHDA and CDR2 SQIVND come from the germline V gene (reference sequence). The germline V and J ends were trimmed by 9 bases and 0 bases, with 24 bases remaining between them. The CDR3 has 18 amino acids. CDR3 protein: CASHSLGGRGYSNQPQHF. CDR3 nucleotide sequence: TGTGCCAGCCACTCTCTGGGGGGGCGAGGTTATAGCAATCAGCCCCAGCATTTT.

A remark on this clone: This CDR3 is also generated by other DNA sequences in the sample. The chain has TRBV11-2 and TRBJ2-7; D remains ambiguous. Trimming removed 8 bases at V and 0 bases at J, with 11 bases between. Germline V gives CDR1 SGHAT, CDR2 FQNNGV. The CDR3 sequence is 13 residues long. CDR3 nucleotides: TGTGCCAGCCGTCGTAGGAGCTCCTACGAGCAGTACTTC. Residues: CASRRRSSYEQYF.

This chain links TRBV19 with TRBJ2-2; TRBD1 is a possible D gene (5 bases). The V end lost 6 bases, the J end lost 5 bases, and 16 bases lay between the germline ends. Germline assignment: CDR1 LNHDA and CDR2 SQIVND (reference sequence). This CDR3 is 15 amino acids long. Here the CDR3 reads CASSPTPRGTGELFF. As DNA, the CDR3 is TGTGCCAGTAGCCCGACGCCAAGGGGTACCGGGGAGCTGTTTTTT.

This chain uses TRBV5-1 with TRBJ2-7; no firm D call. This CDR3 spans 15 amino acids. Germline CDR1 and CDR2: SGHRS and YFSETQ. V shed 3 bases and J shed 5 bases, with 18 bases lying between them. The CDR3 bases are TGCGCCAGCAGCTCACCCTCGGAAGGCAGGAACGAGCAGTACTTC. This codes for CASSSPSEGRNEQYF.

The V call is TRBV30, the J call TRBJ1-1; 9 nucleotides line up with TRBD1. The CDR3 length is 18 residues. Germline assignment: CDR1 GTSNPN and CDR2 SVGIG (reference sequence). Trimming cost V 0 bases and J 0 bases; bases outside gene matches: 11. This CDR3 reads CAWSVPVSTGGLNTEAFF. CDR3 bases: TGTGCCTGGAGTGTACCTGTATCGACAGGGGGTTTGAACACTGAAGCTTTCTTT. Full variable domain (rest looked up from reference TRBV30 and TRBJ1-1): SQTIHQWPATLVQPVGSPLSLECTVEGTSNPNLYWYRQAAGRGLQLLFYSVGIGQISSEVPQNLSASRPQDRQFILSSKKLLLSDSGFYLCAWSVPVSTGGLNTEAFFGQGTRLTVV.

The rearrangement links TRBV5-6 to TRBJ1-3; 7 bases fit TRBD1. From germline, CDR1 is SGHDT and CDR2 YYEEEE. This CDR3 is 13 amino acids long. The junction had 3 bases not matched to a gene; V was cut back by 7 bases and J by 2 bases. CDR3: CASGDRAGNTIYF. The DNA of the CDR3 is TGTGCCAGCGGTGACAGGGCTGGAAACACCATATATTTT.

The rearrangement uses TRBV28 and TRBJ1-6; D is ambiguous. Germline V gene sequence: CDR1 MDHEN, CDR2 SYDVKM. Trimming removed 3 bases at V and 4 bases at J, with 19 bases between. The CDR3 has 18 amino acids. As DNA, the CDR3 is TGTGCCAGCAGTTTTTTCTTATGGTTGGGAGATTATAATTCACCCCTCCACTTT. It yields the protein CASSFFLWLGDYNSPLHF. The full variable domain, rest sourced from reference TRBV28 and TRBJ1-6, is DVKVTQSSRYLVKRTGEKVFLECVQDMDHENMFWYRQDPGLGLRLIYFSYDVKMKEKGDIPEGYSVSREKKERFSLILESASTNQTSMYLCASSFFLWLGDYNSPLHFGNGTRLTVT.

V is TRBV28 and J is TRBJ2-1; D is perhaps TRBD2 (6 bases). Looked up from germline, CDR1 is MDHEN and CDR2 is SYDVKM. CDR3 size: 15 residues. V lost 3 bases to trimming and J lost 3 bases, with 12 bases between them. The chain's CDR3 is CASSFVGGRYNEQFF. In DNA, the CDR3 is TGTGCCAGCAGTTTTGTGGGAGGCCGCTACAATGAGCAGTTCTTC.

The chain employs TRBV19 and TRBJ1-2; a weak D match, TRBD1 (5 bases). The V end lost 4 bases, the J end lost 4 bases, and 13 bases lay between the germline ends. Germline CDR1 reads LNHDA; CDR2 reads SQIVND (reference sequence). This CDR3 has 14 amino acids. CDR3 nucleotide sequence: TGTGCCAGTAGTAGAATCAGGGATTTCTATGGCTACACCTTC. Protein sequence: CASSRIRDFYGYTF.

Here the CDR3 reads CASSISRGLNTEAFF. The CDR3 DNA reads TGTGCCAGCAGCATAAGCAGGGGGCTGAACACTGAAGCTTTCTTT. The chain joins TRBV7-3 to TRBJ1-1; 8 nucleotides agree with TRBD1. V gave up 5 bases and J gave up 0 bases; unmatched junction bases: 5. There are 15 residues in the CDR3. Germline CDR1 reads SGHTA; CDR2 reads FQGTGA.

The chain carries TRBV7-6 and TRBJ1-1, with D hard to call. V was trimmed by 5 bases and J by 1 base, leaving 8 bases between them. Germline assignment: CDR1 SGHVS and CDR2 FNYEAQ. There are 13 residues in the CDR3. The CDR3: CASSPRENTEAFF. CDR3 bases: TGTGCCAGCAGCCCTCGGGAGAACACTGAAGCTTTCTTT. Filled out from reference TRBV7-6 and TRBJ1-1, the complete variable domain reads GAGVSQSPRYKVTKRGQDVALRCDPISGHVSLYWYRQALGQGPEFLTYFNYEAQQDKSGLPNDRFSAERPEGSISTLTIQRTEQRDSAMYRCASSPRENTEAFFGQGTRLTVV.

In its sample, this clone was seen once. The CDR3 sequence: CASSNHRVSEQFF. The CDR3 region has the DNA TGTGCCAGCAGCAACCACAGGGTCAGTGAGCAGTTCTTC. The J gene is TRBJ2-1, the V gene TRBV7-9, with TRBD1 as a possible D gene (6 bases). Germline V CDR1 and CDR2: SEHNR, FQNEAQ (reference sequence). The CDR3 is made up of 13 amino acids. Between the trimmed V and J ends, which lost 5 bases and 9 bases, there was a span of 14 bases.

CDR3 residues: CSVEDRHGIYNEQFF. The CDR3 bases are TGCAGCGTTGAAGATCGACACGGGATATACAATGAGCAGTTCTTC. The rearrangement joins TRBV29-1 to TRBJ2-1; weak D call: TRBD2 (5 bases). In germline, CDR1 is SQVTM, CDR2 ANQGSEA. CDR3 length: 15 amino acids. V was trimmed by 0 bases and J by 4 bases, leaving 13 bases between them.

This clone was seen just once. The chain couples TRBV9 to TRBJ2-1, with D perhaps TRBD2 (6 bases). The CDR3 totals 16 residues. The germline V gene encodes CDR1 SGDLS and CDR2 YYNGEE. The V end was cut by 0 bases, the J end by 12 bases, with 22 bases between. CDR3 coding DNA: TGTGCCAGCAGCGTAGTGCGGGGCGGACCGGGGGTTGCGCAGTTCTTC. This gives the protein CASSVVRGGPGVAQFF.

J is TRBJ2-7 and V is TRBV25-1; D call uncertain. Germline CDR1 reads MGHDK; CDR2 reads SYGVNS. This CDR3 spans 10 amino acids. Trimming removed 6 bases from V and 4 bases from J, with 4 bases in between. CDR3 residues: CASRLYEQYF. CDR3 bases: TGTGCCAGCAGATTATACGAGCAGTACTTC.

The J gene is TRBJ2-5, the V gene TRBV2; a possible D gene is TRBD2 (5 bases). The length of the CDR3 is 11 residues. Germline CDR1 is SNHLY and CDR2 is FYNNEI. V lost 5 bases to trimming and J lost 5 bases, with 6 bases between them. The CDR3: CASSPGETQYF. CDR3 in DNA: TGTGCCAGCAGTCCGGGGGAGACCCAGTACTTC.